This entry lists 5 T cell receptor beta chains sequenced from one sample in a study of OX40 agonist ivuxolimab in advanced cancers. Some clones are missing from TCRdb's copy, which holds only in-frame ones; the method was immunoSEQ multiplex PCR. The repertoire holds some 60,000 clones, with approximately 94% as singletons. The input for sequencing was CD4+ or CD8+ T cells sorted from blood, taken in a trial of the OX40 agonist ivuxolimab. These receptors all come from an adult with an advanced solid tumor such as melanoma, head and neck, liver or kidney cancer.

The chain uses TRBV6-5 and TRBJ2-3, with D perhaps TRBD1 or TRBD2 (6 bases each). CDR3 length: 15 residues. Germline assignment: CDR1 MNHEY and CDR2 SVGAGI. Trimming cost V 6 bases and J 1 base, with 14 bases left between them. This chain's CDR3 is CASRGRGLGTDTQYF. The CDR3 DNA reads TGTGCCAGCAGGGGCAGGGGACTGGGCACAGATACGCAGTATTTT.

The gene calls are TRBV28 and TRBJ2-7; 10 bases match TRBD1. In germline, CDR1 is MDHEN, CDR2 SYDVKM. V was clipped by 6 bases and J by 2 bases; unmatched bases: 7. This CDR3 has 15 amino acids. The CDR3 spells CASSRPGTGAYEQYF. Written as DNA, the CDR3 is TGTGCCAGCAGCAGACCCGGGACAGGGGCCTACGAGCAGTACTTC.

V and J are TRBV2 and TRBJ2-7, with TRBD2 matching 10 bases. Germline-derived CDR1 and CDR2 are SNHLY and FYNNEI. The V segment lost 1 base and the J segment 5 bases; nucleotides outside the gene matches: 14. This CDR3 region has 18 residues. The CDR3 sequence is CASSEEQGYGTSVHEQYF. The CDR3 region has the DNA TGTGCCAGCAGTGAAGAACAGGGTTATGGGACTAGCGTGCACGAGCAGTACTTC. The whole variable domain, filled in from reference TRBV2 and TRBJ2-7, reads EPEVTQTPSHQVTQMGQEVILRCVPISNHLYFYWYRQILGQKVEFLVSFYNNEISEKSEIFDDQFSVERPDGSNFTLKIRSTKLEDSAMYFCASSEEQGYGTSVHEQYFGPGTRLTVT.

The chain links TRBV7-9 to TRBJ1-2; 9 bases map to TRBD1. Trimming at V came to 3 bases and at J to 3 bases, leaving 8 bases not matched to a gene. Germline CDR1 is SEHNR and CDR2 is FQNEAQ (reference sequence). The CDR3 runs 16 residues. CDR3 DNA sequence: TGTGCCAGCAGCTTGCCCCGGGGACAGGGCCACTATGGCTACACCTTC. Its translation is CASSLPRGQGHYGYTF.

This clone was picked up a small number of times. The V gene is TRBV7-9, the J gene TRBJ1-1, with D hard to call. The CDR3 has 12 amino acids. Germline CDR1 reads SEHNR; CDR2 reads FQNEAQ (reference sequence). Between the trimmed V and J ends, which lost 4 bases and 1 base, there was a span of 4 bases. CDR3 in amino acids: CASSWRNTEAFF. CDR3 DNA sequence: TGTGCCAGCAGCTGGAGGAACACTGAAGCTTTCTTT. The full variable domain, with the rest looked up from reference TRBV7-9 and TRBJ1-1, is DTGVSQNPRHKITKRGQNVTFRCDPISEHNRLYWYRQTLGQGPEFLTYFQNEAQLEKSRLLSDRFSAERPKGSFSTLEIQRTEQGDSAMYLCASSWRNTEAFFGQGTRLTVV.